The next 20 T cell receptor beta chains were all read from a single sample in a study of T-cell memory formation after mild COVID-19 (dated by TCRdb to 2020 to 2023). Library creation used 5' RACE. The data were produced on an Illumina NovaSeq 6000. TCRdb reprocessed the public reads (quality trimming at Q25 with fastp, clone calling with MiXCR) and kept in-frame beta chains. Every entry covers one CDR3 protein and lists the most common genes and DNA from its rows. The sample profile shows roughly 220,000 distinct CDR3 sequences; about 9.2% of them were found once. The top ten constitute 3.5% of the sample. Sequencing used PBMCs or a T cell subset sorted from them (not recorded which). These receptors all stem from a man between 18 and 29 years old who had mild COVID-19 (a few samples of this study predate the infection). The sample titles of this study are shuffled in the database, so cell type and time point are left out; the donor was told from shared clones.

This clonotype was picked up a small number of times. V gene TRBV27 combines with J gene TRBJ1-5, with a possible D match to TRBD1 (5 bases). From germline, CDR1 is MNHEY and CDR2 SMNVEV (reference sequence). Trimming shortened V by 7 bases and J by 5 bases, and 18 bases separated the two germline ends. The CDR3 runs to 15 residues. The CDR3 DNA reads as TGTGCCAGCAACCCCGGAGCACCGGGGGATCAGCCCCAGCATTTT. It is translated as CASNPGAPGDQPQHF.

The table lists this clonotype with many counts. V is TRBV5-1 and J is TRBJ2-5, with a tentative D call TRBD1 (5 bases). Deletions cut 1 base from V and 3 bases from J, with 10 bases between. CDR3 length: 14 residues. The germline CDR1 and CDR2 sequences are SGHRS and YFSETQ. CDR3 in amino acids: CASSLRDSEETQYF. The CDR3 DNA reads as TGCGCCAGCAGCTTGCGAGACAGTGAAGAGACCCAGTACTTC.

The CDR3 here is CAWISERSGEQYF. DNA of the CDR3: TGTGCCTGGATATCAGAACGAAGCGGCGAGCAGTACTTC. V usage is TRBV30 and J usage is TRBJ2-7; perhaps TRBD2 as D (5 bases). Trimming removed 4 bases at V and 6 bases at J, with 16 bases between. This CDR3 has 13 amino acids. Looked up from germline, CDR1 is GTSNPN and CDR2 is SVGIG (reference sequence).

This clonotype was recorded at least ten times. V usage is TRBV29-1 and J usage is TRBJ1-5; D unresolved. V was cut by 7 bases and J by 2 bases, with 9 bases left in between. The CDR3 is 12 amino acids. CDR1 SQVTM and CDR2 ANQGSEA come from the germline V gene. This CDR3 reads CSASRGNQPQHF. Here the CDR3 DNA reads TGCAGCGCGTCTCGGGGCAATCAGCCCCAGCATTTT.

At least ten counts were recorded for this clonotype. The chain joins TRBV5-1 to TRBJ2-7, with 9 bases that match TRBD1. This CDR3 comprises 15 residues. J was trimmed by 1 base and V by 4 bases; bases with no gene match: 6. Germline V CDR1 and CDR2: SGHRS, YFSETQ. The CDR3 reads CASSPGTGRSYEQYV. CDR3 DNA sequence: TGCGCCAGCAGCCCTGGGACAGGGAGGTCCTACGAGCAGTACGTC.

V and J are TRBV9 and TRBJ2-1, with TRBD2 matching over 7 bases. The CDR3 is made up of 17 amino acids. The J segment lost 5 bases and the V segment lost 4 bases, leaving 15 bases of the junction unmatched. Germline V gives CDR1 SGDLS, CDR2 YYNGEE. CDR3 sequence: CASSPSGNSLGNNEQFF. In DNA, the CDR3 is TGTGCCAGCAGCCCCAGCGGGAACTCCCTCGGAAACAATGAGCAGTTCTTC.

This rearrangement joins TRBV5-8 to TRBJ2-7; TRBD1 agrees at 9 bases. Germline trimming cut 5 bases from V and 0 bases from J; bases unmatched to any gene: 6. Per the germline V gene, CDR1 is SGHTS and CDR2 is YDEGEE. The CDR3 covers 15 residues. DNA of the CDR3: TGTGCCAGCAGTACTGACAGGGGGGCCTCCTACGAGCAGTACTTC. Its translation is CASSTDRGASYEQYF.

The chain has TRBV6-2 or TRBV6-3 and TRBJ2-5; maybe TRBD2 (6 bases). Per the germline V gene, CDR1 is MNHEY and CDR2 is SVGEGT. The V gene lost 0 bases and the J gene lost 7 bases, with 12 bases spanning the gap. This CDR3 is built from 14 residues. The CDR3 protein is CASSYSGTSGTQYF. CDR3 bases: TGTGCCAGCAGTTACTCAGGGACTTCTGGGACCCAGTACTTC.

The sample holds many counts of this clonotype. The chain combines TRBV5-1 with TRBJ1-1; D gene ambiguous. Germline V gene data show CDR1 as SGHRS and CDR2 as YFSETQ. CDR3 length: 15 residues. Trimming cost V 4 bases and J 1 base, with 14 bases left between them. The CDR3 protein is CASSLGPGKNTEAFF. The CDR3 DNA reads TGCGCCAGCAGCCTTGGACCGGGTAAGAACACTGAAGCTTTCTTT.

The chain links TRBV6-6 to TRBJ1-5; the D gene is possibly TRBD1 (5 bases). The CDR3 is made up of 14 amino acids. The V end lost 5 bases, the J end lost 5 bases, and 13 bases lay between the germline ends. Germline V lookup: CDR1 MNHNY, CDR2 SVGAGI (reference sequence). Here the CDR3 reads CASSTRQGYQPQHF. CDR3 in DNA: TGTGCCAGCAGTACCCGGCAGGGATATCAGCCCCAGCATTTT.

The CDR3 reads CASSGYPSSGANVLTF. CDR3 nucleotides: TGTGCCAGCAGCGGTTACCCGAGCTCTGGGGCCAACGTCCTGACTTTC. The chain has TRBV7-9 and TRBJ2-6; D unresolved. Germline V lookup: CDR1 SEHNR, CDR2 FQNEAQ (reference sequence). This CDR3 contains 16 residues. The germline V and J ends were trimmed by 5 bases and 0 bases, with 11 bases remaining between them. The full variable domain, rest sourced from reference TRBV7-9 and TRBJ2-6, is DTGVSQNPRHKITKRGQNVTFRCDPISEHNRLYWYRQTLGQGPEFLTYFQNEAQLEKSRLLSDRFSAERPKGSFSTLEIQRTEQGDSAMYLCASSGYPSSGANVLTFGAGSRLTVL.

The chain combines TRBV7-8 with TRBJ1-2, with 9 bases fitting TRBD1. Germline CDR1 SGHVS, CDR2 FQNEAQ. The CDR3 totals 15 residues. The ends lost 5 bases at V and 2 bases at J; junction bases unmatched: 6. The CDR3 DNA sequence: TGTGCCAGCAGCCCTATGGGACAGGGAAACTATGGCTACACCTTC. This gives the protein CASSPMGQGNYGYTF.

The table lists this clonotype with many counts. J is TRBJ2-7 and V is TRBV20-1; tentatively, D is TRBD2 (6 bases). The germline V gene encodes CDR1 DFQATT and CDR2 SNEGSKA (reference sequence). V lost 7 bases and J 0 bases, leaving 16 bases between the germline ends. CDR3 size: 14 residues. Written as DNA, the CDR3 is TGCAGTGTCCTAGTCGGGGGTCCCTCCTACGAGCAGTACTTC. Amino acid sequence: CSVLVGGPSYEQYF.

This clonotype was counted ten times or more. V is TRBV7-2 and J is TRBJ2-4, with a possible D match to TRBD1 (6 bases). Germline CDR1 is SGHTA and CDR2 is FQGNSA. The length of the CDR3 is 14 residues. The V gene lost 4 bases and the J gene lost 2 bases, with 9 bases spanning the gap. Here the CDR3 DNA reads TGTGCCAGCAGCTCGGGACAAACCAAAAACATTCAGTACTTC. It codes for CASSSGQTKNIQYF.

The chain recombines TRBV6-1 with TRBJ2-3, with 9 bases matching TRBD1. There are 15 residues in the CDR3. V was pared by 3 bases and J by 1 base, with 2 bases of the junction left unmatched. The germline gives CDR1 MNHNS, CDR2 SASEGT. CDR3 sequence reads: CASSDGDRGTDTQYF. The CDR3 bases are TGTGCCAGCAGTGACGGGGACAGGGGCACAGATACGCAGTATTTT.

This clonotype occurred a few times. The chain links TRBV19 to TRBJ2-5, with D perhaps TRBD1 or TRBD2 (5 bases each). Germline CDR1 and CDR2: LNHDA and SQIVND (reference sequence). This CDR3 is 16 amino acids long. V was pared by 5 bases and J by 1 base, with 17 bases between. The CDR3 DNA follows: TGTGCCAGTAGTCCACGAGAGGGGTCCCCCCAAGAGACCCAGTACTTC. It specifies CASSPREGSPQETQYF.

This clonotype was detected ten times or more. The rearrangement uses TRBV27 and TRBJ2-5, with a tentative D call TRBD2 (7 bases). CDR1 is MNHEY, CDR2 SMNVEV, per germline (reference sequence). The CDR3 totals 16 residues. V was trimmed by 6 bases and J by 6 bases, leaving 23 bases between them. The CDR3 DNA sequence: TGTGCCAGCAGCACAAACCGAGGCGGGGGCGGCAAGACCCAGTACTTC. This gives the protein CASSTNRGGGGKTQYF.

V gene TRBV24-1 combines with J gene TRBJ1-5; 7 bases are shared with TRBD1. Germline lookup yields CDR1 KGHDR and CDR2 SFDVKD. Unmatched junction bases numbered 0, after V lost 4 bases and J lost 1 base. There are 14 residues in the CDR3. The CDR3 spells CATSEGQSNQPQHF. CDR3 DNA sequence: TGTGCCACCAGTGAGGGACAGAGCAATCAGCCCCAGCATTTT.

The chain has TRBV19 and TRBJ2-3, with D uncertain. Trimming removed 9 bases from V and 0 bases from J, with 13 bases in between. The CDR3 has 14 amino acids. Germline-derived CDR1 and CDR2 are LNHDA and SQIVND (reference sequence). CDR3: CASRTDTSTDTQYF. CDR3 bases: TGTGCCAGCCGGACGGATACTAGCACAGATACGCAGTATTTT.

The chain carries TRBV28 and TRBJ2-5; D may be TRBD1 (7 bases). Trimming removed 4 bases at V and 4 bases at J, with 16 bases between. This CDR3 has 15 residues. Germline lookup yields CDR1 MDHEN and CDR2 SYDVKM. Here the CDR3 DNA reads TGTGCCAGCAGTTACGGAGGGGGCGTAGGAGAGACCCAGTACTTC. Its translation: CASSYGGGVGETQYF. The complete variable domain, with remaining parts taken from reference TRBV28 and TRBJ2-5, reads DVKVTQSSRYLVKRTGEKVFLECVQDMDHENMFWYRQDPGLGLRLIYFSYDVKMKEKGDIPEGYSVSREKKERFSLILESASTNQTSMYLCASSYGGGVGETQYFGPGTRLLVL.